This TCR beta chain was sequenced during a study of technical replicates of blood from several donors. V lost 4 bases, J lost 5 bases, and 20 bases lay in between. CDR1 and CDR2 from the germline V gene are LGHNA and YNFKEQ. This CDR3 spans 16 amino acids. The table lists this clone with a count of one. Libraries were prepared by immunoSEQ multiplex PCR; TCRdb keeps only in-frame clonotypes and omits some of them. The sample has just over 80,000 clones; 90% to 97% are singletons. The chain combines TRBV4-2 with TRBJ2-5; maybe TRBD2 (6 bases). This TCR was sampled from a human donor in good health. Sequencing was carried out using T cells isolated from PBMCs. CDR3 amino acids: CASSPKAQGGGETQYF. As DNA, the CDR3 is TGTGCCAGCAGCCCCAAGGCGCAGGGAGGTGGGGAGACCCAGTACTTC.